The 23 T cell receptor beta chains reported below all come from one sample, sequenced in a study of blood T cell repertoires in COVID-19 (dated by TCRdb to between 2020 and 2021). The library was made by the immunoSEQ multiplex PCR assay. Drawn from immuneACCESS, this table holds only the in-frame rearrangements with V and J called that TCRdb kept. Clones are partly lost; checked studies trace under half to an unresolved V gene and leave the rest unexplained. For this sample the table gives approximately 220,000 clones, of which roughly four fifths were detected only once. The top ten constitute 4.8% of the sample. Sequences were obtained from PBMCs or T cells enriched from blood (not recorded which). These receptors were collected from a woman between 50 and 59 years old who had been exposed to COVID-19.

The chain links TRBV9 to TRBJ2-5; TRBD2 aligns across 9 bases. Germline V gene lookup returns CDR1 SGDLS and CDR2 YYNGEE. J gave up 5 bases and V 4 bases, and 6 bases lay outside the gene matches. The CDR3 length is 14 residues. The CDR3 DNA sequence: TGTGCCAGCAGCCCCGGGACTAGCTTCGAGACCCAGTACTTC. Translating gives CASSPGTSFETQYF.

The rearrangement links TRBV7-9 to TRBJ2-1; D ambiguous. The CDR3 spans 15 residues. V lost 5 bases and J lost 0, with 11 bases in between. Germline V gene sequence: CDR1 SEHNR, CDR2 FQNEAQ (reference sequence). CDR3 residues: CASSLRKSSYNEQFF. The CDR3 coding sequence is TGTGCCAGCAGCCTCAGGAAAAGCTCCTACAATGAGCAGTTCTTC.

This chain links TRBV9 with TRBJ2-3; 7 nucleotides align to TRBD1. The CDR3 has 14 residues. After removal of 2 bases from V and 4 bases from J, the junction contained 4 bases not matched to a gene. Looked up from germline, CDR1 is SGDLS and CDR2 is YYNGEE. The CDR3 region has the DNA TGTGCCAGCAGCGTCCGACAGGGAGCAGATACGCAGTATTTT. Translation gives CASSVRQGADTQYF.

The chain combines TRBV7-9 with TRBJ2-5; 8 positions match TRBD1. The germline gives CDR1 SEHNR, CDR2 FQNEAQ (reference sequence). Losses at the gene ends were 5 bases for V and 7 bases for J; bases not matched to a gene: 6. CDR3 length: 13 amino acids. CDR3 sequence: CASSATGVGTQYF. DNA for the CDR3: TGTGCCAGCAGCGCGACAGGGGTAGGGACCCAGTACTTC.

The chain employs TRBV10-3 and TRBJ1-6; D gene uncertain. CDR3 length equals 16 residues. Germline loops: CDR1 ENHRY, CDR2 SYGVKD. Trimming left V 0 bases short and J 0 bases short, with 6 bases between. CDR3 protein: CAISESSPSYNSPLHF. The CDR3 coding sequence is TGTGCCATCAGTGAGTCCTCCCCCTCCTATAATTCACCCCTCCACTTT.

This chain joins TRBV6-5 and TRBJ2-2, with D tentatively TRBD2 (6 bases). Germline V CDR1 and CDR2: MNHEY, SVGAGI. This CDR3 contains 13 residues. Trimming removed 8 bases at V and 3 bases at J, with 10 bases between. The CDR3, as DNA: TGTGCCAGCGGGACTTCTTACACCGGGGAGCTGTTTTTT. Amino acid sequence: CASGTSYTGELFF.

V and J are TRBV6-2 or TRBV6-3 and TRBJ2-7; D perhaps matches TRBD2 (6 bases). The CDR3 is 15 residues long. Looked up from germline, CDR1 is MNHEY and CDR2 is SVGEGT. Trimming took off 4 bases at V and 9 bases at J, with 22 bases between the two ends. The CDR3 protein is CASSFRAGLPQGQYF. CDR3 DNA sequence: TGTGCCAGCAGTTTCCGGGCGGGGCTTCCTCAGGGGCAGTACTTC.

The V gene is TRBV7-2, the J gene TRBJ1-2; 8 positions match TRBD1. CDR1 and CDR2 (germline): SGHTA, FQGNSA. The CDR3 sequence is 15 residues long. After removal of 4 bases from V and 8 bases from J, the junction contained 12 bases not matched to a gene. CDR3 bases: TGTGCCAGCAGCTCCTCGGCAGGACAGGGTGGCGGCTACACCTTC. Translation: CASSSSAGQGGGYTF. Full variable domain (remainder filled in from reference TRBV7-2 and TRBJ1-2): GAGVSQSPSNKVTEKGKDVELRCDPISGHTALYWYRQSLGQGLEFLIYFQGNSAPDKSGLPSDRFSAERTGGSVSTLTIQRTQQEDSAVYLCASSSSAGQGGGYTFGSGTRLTVV.

The J gene is TRBJ1-2, the V gene TRBV11-2; 7 bases map to TRBD1. The V segment lost 1 base and the J segment 0 bases; nucleotides outside the gene matches: 5. Germline values: CDR1 SGHAT, CDR2 FQNNGV. This CDR3 is 16 amino acids long. This chain's CDR3 is CASSLGNRGSNYGYTF. In DNA form, the CDR3 reads TGTGCCAGCAGCTTAGGGAACAGGGGATCTAACTATGGCTACACCTTC.

V usage is TRBV2 and J usage is TRBJ2-7; D unresolved. CDR1 is SNHLY and CDR2 is FYNNEI in the germline V gene. The CDR3 has 12 amino acids. V was shortened by 6 bases and J by 2 bases, with 8 bases between the two germline ends. The CDR3 DNA sequence: TGTGCCAGCAGCTTAGGAGCCTACGAGCAGTACTTC. Translation gives CASSLGAYEQYF. The full variable domain, rest sourced from reference TRBV2 and TRBJ2-7, is EPEVTQTPSHQVTQMGQEVILRCVPISNHLYFYWYRQILGQKVEFLVSFYNNEISEKSEIFDDQFSVERPDGSNFTLKIRSTKLEDSAMYFCASSLGAYEQYFGPGTRLTVT.

The chain is built from TRBV6-4 and TRBJ1-1; maybe TRBD1 (5 bases). Germline V lookup: CDR1 MRHNA, CDR2 SNTAGT. V gave up 8 bases and J gave up 1 base, with 8 bases separating them. The CDR3 has 12 residues. CDR3 region: CASRGTNTEAFF. CDR3 coding DNA: TGTGCCAGCCGCGGGACGAACACTGAAGCTTTCTTT.

The chain links TRBV6-2 or TRBV6-3 to TRBJ2-5; 13 bases fit TRBD2. The germline gives CDR1 MNHEY, CDR2 SVGEGT. The CDR3 length is 16 residues. V trimming: 4 bases; J trimming: 2 bases; junction bases outside the gene matches: 4. The CDR3 loop reads CASSSRGLAGQETQYF. The CDR3 DNA sequence: TGTGCCAGCAGTTCCCGGGGACTAGCGGGGCAAGAGACCCAGTACTTC.

This chain connects TRBV27 to TRBJ1-2; TRBD1 matches 9 bases. The CDR3 contains 13 residues. The J segment lost 8 bases and the V segment lost 6 bases, leaving 7 bases of the junction unmatched. Germline lookup yields CDR1 MNHEY and CDR2 SMNVEV (reference sequence). CDR3 nucleotides: TGTGCCAGCAGCTTGGGACAGGGAGTAGGCTACACCTTC. It is translated as CASSLGQGVGYTF.

The chain carries TRBV5-1 and TRBJ2-2, with TRBD1 identical over 7 bases. The germline V gene encodes CDR1 SGHRS and CDR2 YFSETQ. J gave up 4 bases and V 3 bases, and 9 bases lay outside the gene matches. The CDR3 runs 16 residues. CDR3 amino acids: CASSSRQGWGTGELFF. In DNA, the CDR3 is TGCGCCAGCAGCTCTAGACAGGGATGGGGCACCGGGGAGCTGTTTTTT.

This clone was recorded once. The rearrangement joins TRBV7-9 to TRBJ1-1; 10 bases fit TRBD1. The CDR3 runs to 15 residues. Germline CDR1 reads SEHNR; CDR2 reads FQNEAQ (reference sequence). The trim removed 5 bases at V and 1 base at J, leaving 4 bases unmatched. The CDR3 region is CASSPRQGANTEAFF. The CDR3 nucleotides read TGTGCCAGCAGCCCGAGACAGGGGGCGAACACTGAAGCTTTCTTT.

Only a few counts were recorded for this clone. The chain recombines TRBV20-1 with TRBJ2-5; no clear D. V was shortened by 5 bases and J by 5 bases, with 6 bases between the two germline ends. The CDR3 is 10 amino acids. In germline, CDR1 is DFQATT, CDR2 SNEGSKA (reference sequence). As DNA, the CDR3 is TGCAGTGCTCCCTATGAGACCCAGTACTTC. It is translated as CSAPYETQYF.

This chain links TRBV5-1 with TRBJ2-7; weak D call: TRBD2 (5 bases). CDR1 and CDR2 (germline): SGHRS, YFSETQ. The CDR3 runs to 14 residues. V was cut by 0 bases and J by 7 bases, with 14 bases left in between. In DNA form, the CDR3 reads TGCGCCAGCAGCTTGGTTCCGGGATCAGTGGAGCAGTACTTC. This sequence encodes CASSLVPGSVEQYF.

This clone was detected once. V is TRBV19 and J is TRBJ1-2; D unresolved. CDR1 is LNHDA, CDR2 SQIVND, per germline (reference sequence). The CDR3 is 13 amino acids. With 3 bases removed from V and 8 bases from J, the gap between germline ends came to 13 bases. The CDR3 spells CASSINRAGGYTF. The CDR3 coding sequence is TGTGCCAGTAGTATTAACCGCGCGGGGGGCTACACCTTC.

This rearrangement joins TRBV5-1 to TRBJ1-1, with a weak D call TRBD1 (5 bases). The germline gives CDR1 SGHRS, CDR2 YFSETQ. V was clipped by 3 bases and J by 1 base, with 10 bases between them. The CDR3 sequence is 14 residues long. CDR3 bases: TGCGCCAGCAGCTCGGGCGGGGGGAACACTGAAGCTTTCTTT. This encodes CASSSGGGNTEAFF.

J is TRBJ1-3 and V is TRBV6-5; 8 nucleotides align to TRBD1. The length of the CDR3 is 13 residues. V gave up 9 bases and J gave up 4 bases; unmatched junction bases: 5. Germline V gives CDR1 MNHEY, CDR2 SVGAGI. The CDR3 loop is CASQDRDGNTIYF. CDR3 DNA sequence: TGTGCCAGTCAGGACAGGGACGGAAACACCATATATTTT.

The chain recombines TRBV5-1 with TRBJ2-3; 7 bases are shared with TRBD2. From germline, CDR1 is SGHRS and CDR2 YFSETQ. The CDR3 covers 15 residues. V was clipped by 4 bases and J by 5 bases; unmatched bases: 10. The CDR3 bases are TGCGCCAGCAGCCCCATGGCAGGGAGGGTAGATACGCAGTATTTT. Amino acid sequence: CASSPMAGRVDTQYF.

This clone came up once. The rearrangement joins TRBV24-1 to TRBJ2-2, with 8 bases identical to TRBD1. The junction had 3 bases not matched to a gene; V was cut back by 6 bases and J by 4 bases. This CDR3 is 14 amino acids long. The V gene's germline CDR1 is KGHDR and CDR2 SFDVKD. The CDR3 nucleotides read TGTGCCACCAGTCCAGACAGGGGCACCGGGGAGCTGTTTTTT. Translation: CATSPDRGTGELFF.

The rearrangement links TRBV21-1 to TRBJ2-7; the table calls TRBD1, which could not be checked here. TRBV21-1 constitutes a pseudogene. The CDR3 totals 16 residues. The CDR3 region is CASSKVNRASSYEQYF. The CDR3 DNA follows: TGTGCCAGCAGCAAAGTAAACAGGGCGTCCTCCTACGAGCAGTACTTC.